The text below deals with one T cell receptor beta chain. In TCRdb, the reads were re-called with MiXCR into one record per CDR3 protein. The repertoire has about 190,000 distinct CDR3 sequences, 28% of them found once; the top ten carry 30% to 35%. The CDR3 has 19 residues. The V end was cut by 0 bases, the J end by 3 bases, with 21 bases between. Germline V gives CDR1 MGHRA, CDR2 YSYEKL. The data are from a study of T cell repertoires in cytomegalovirus infection. The genes are TRBV4-1 and TRBJ2-4, with a possible D match to TRBD1 (5 bases). The sample comprised PBMCs. The sequence came from a human donor in good health (CMV status not recorded). Some clones in this sample may be carry-over from other donors' samples. The CDR3 region has the DNA TGCGCCAGCAGCCAAGATAAGGACACCTCCGGTCGGGTCAAAAACATTCAGTACTTC. It encodes CASSQDKDTSGRVKNIQYF.